The clone carrying this T cell receptor (beta chain) has a count of ten or more. This sample is drawn from a study of CD8+CD57+ T cells in acquired aplastic anemia. About the research overall: Mean DNA quantity obtained from sorted CD4+ and CD8+ cells was 2.5 to 4 ug.

Profiling that covered TCR beta VDJ and CDR3 relied on genomic DNA as its template. TCRdb ran MiXCR on the reads and lists one entry per CDR3 protein. The sample carries 180,000 or so distinct CDR3 sequences, 40% to 55% recorded once. Trimming removed 1 base from V and 5 bases from J; junction bases left unmatched: 6. The CDR3 runs to 16 residues. CDR1 is SGHRS and CDR2 is YFSETQ in the germline V gene. This sequence joins TRBV5-1 and TRBJ2-5; 12 bases map to TRBD1. The receptor was derived from a human donor in good health. Sequenced: sorted CD4+, CD8+, or CD8+CD57+ T cells (not recorded which) from PBMCs. The CDR3 nucleotides read TGCGCCAGCAGCTTGATGGGACAGGGGGCTGGGGAGACCCAGTACTTC. Amino acid sequence: CASSLMGQGAGETQYF.